The 10 T cell receptor beta chains presented below share a single source sample, sequenced in a study of T cell responses to AZD1222 COVID-19 vaccine. Method: immunoSEQ multiplex PCR; TCRdb's copy keeps in-frame clones and lacks some. The sample lists 150,000 to 200,000 clones; 94% were seen once. The sequences come from peripheral blood, collected 28 days after the second AZD1222 dose. Every receptor here comes from an adult who received the AZD1222 COVID-19 vaccine.

This clone was detected once. The chain carries TRBV12-3 or TRBV12-4 and TRBJ1-1; D gene unclear. The CDR3 is made up of 12 amino acids. Trimming removed 2 bases from V and 2 bases from J, with 3 bases in between. CDR3 nucleotides: TGTGCCAGCAGTTTAAAAAACACTGAAGCTTTCTTT. It translates to CASSLKNTEAFF.

The V call is TRBV5-1, the J call TRBJ1-2; 9 nucleotides line up with TRBD1. Germline V CDR1 and CDR2: SGHRS, YFSETQ. This CDR3 has 16 amino acids. Trimming at V came to 0 bases and at J to 2 bases, leaving 5 bases not matched to a gene. The CDR3, as DNA: TGCGCCAGCAGCTTGGCCATCGGGACAGGGAACTATGGCTACACCTTC. This sequence encodes CASSLAIGTGNYGYTF.

This clone was seen only a few times. This sequence joins TRBV11-2 and TRBJ2-7, with TRBD2 matching over 9 bases. J gave up 0 bases and V 4 bases, and 7 bases lay outside the gene matches. There are 16 residues in the CDR3. The germline CDR1 and CDR2 sequences are SGHAT and FQNNGV. CDR3 residues: CASSYPLAGTSYEQYF. The CDR3 DNA reads as TGTGCCAGCAGCTATCCCCTAGCGGGAACCTCCTACGAGCAGTACTTC.

This sequence joins TRBV15 and TRBJ1-1; 9 bases are a match to TRBD1. The V gene's germline CDR1 is LNHNV and CDR2 YYDKDF (reference sequence). This CDR3 contains 12 residues. The junction had 3 bases not matched to a gene; V was cut back by 9 bases and J by 4 bases. The chain's CDR3 is CATQGASTEAFF. CDR3 coding DNA: TGTGCCACACAGGGGGCGAGCACTGAAGCTTTCTTT.

This clone was counted between two and nine times. The rearrangement joins TRBV3-1 (or the pseudogene TRBV3-2) to TRBJ2-6; TRBD2 matches at 11 bases. Germline CDR1 reads LGHDT; CDR2 reads YNNKEL (reference sequence). V trimming: 2 bases; J trimming: 2 bases; junction bases outside the gene matches: 2. The CDR3 spans 17 residues. CDR3 protein: CASSQTSGSPGANVLTF. CDR3 nucleotides: TGTGCCAGCAGCCAAACTAGCGGGAGCCCTGGGGCCAACGTCCTGACTTTC.

This sequence joins TRBV9 and TRBJ2-7, with D uncertain. The CDR3 contains 13 residues. Germline V gene data show CDR1 as SGDLS and CDR2 as YYNGEE. V was trimmed by 0 bases and J by 7 bases, leaving 11 bases between them. The CDR3 DNA sequence: TGTGCCAGCAGCGTAGAAACTCTGGGGGAGCAGTACTTC. Protein product: CASSVETLGEQYF.

The rearrangement links TRBV4-1 to TRBJ1-2; D is unclear. The CDR3 length is 12 residues. V lost 4 bases, J lost 6 bases, and 9 bases lay in between. The germline V gene encodes CDR1 MGHRA and CDR2 YSYEKL. The CDR3 here is CASSRNRDGYTF. The CDR3 DNA reads as TGCGCCAGCAGCCGGAACCGCGATGGCTACACCTTC.

The V gene is TRBV6-5, the J gene TRBJ2-1; weak D call: TRBD2 (5 bases). Trimming left V 4 bases short and J 0 bases short, with 10 bases between. From germline, CDR1 is MNHEY and CDR2 SVGAGI. The CDR3 sequence is 15 residues long. The CDR3 coding sequence is TGTGCCAGCAGTTCAAGCGGTCCCTCCTACAATGAGCAGTTCTTC. Encoded protein: CASSSSGPSYNEQFF.

The rearrangement links TRBV6-2 or TRBV6-3 to TRBJ2-2; TRBD2 agrees at 9 bases. The trim removed 0 bases at V and 4 bases at J, leaving 6 bases unmatched. CDR3 length: 17 amino acids. Per the germline V gene, CDR1 is MNHEY and CDR2 is SVGEGT. The CDR3 spells CASSYSASGTSTGELFF. For the CDR3, the DNA is TGTGCCAGCAGTTACTCGGCTAGCGGGACCTCCACCGGGGAGCTGTTTTTT.

The V and J genes are TRBV19 and TRBJ2-1; 8 nucleotides agree with TRBD1. The CDR3 is 15 residues long. The germline V gene encodes CDR1 LNHDA and CDR2 SQIVND (reference sequence). J was trimmed by 3 bases and V by 7 bases; bases with no gene match: 8. CDR3 DNA: TGTGCCAGTATTAACGACAGGGGACTCTACAATGAGCAGTTCTTC. This sequence encodes CASINDRGLYNEQFF.